A selection of T cell receptor beta chains follows, all from one sample in a study of T cell responses to AZD1222 COVID-19 vaccine. Repertoires were generated with immunoSEQ multiplex PCR, while TCRdb's copy carries only in-frame clones and drops some. The sample consists of 84,000 or so clones, 86% of them appearing once. The sequencing here drew on peripheral blood, taken on day 0 of AZD1222 vaccination. The receptors here all came from an adult in good health. Both conserved end residues are part of each CDR3. The D gene is left open where the match is weak.

NA | TRBJ2-3 | TRBV5-6 | CASSGIGDTQYF
TRBD2 | TRBJ2-7 | TRBV6-5 | CASSYRLAGSMQYF
TRBD1 | TRBJ2-7 | TRBV6-5 | CASTGPQGDYEQYF
NA | TRBJ1-4 | TRBV28 | CASSSGRGRSEKLFF
TRBD2 | TRBJ2-3 | TRBV11-3 | CASSLAGTSGSPDTQYF
TRBD1 | TRBJ1-1 | TRBV5-1 | CASSLIGQGGTGEAFF
TRBD1 | TRBJ1-5 | TRBV28 | CASSMGQGSSNQPQHF
NA | TRBJ2-1 | TRBV4-1 | CASSQGFLGDEQFF
NA | TRBJ2-3 | TRBV7-2 | CASSSPGTSVDTQYF
NA | TRBJ2-5 | TRBV7-8 | CASSLETAGRETQYF
TRBD1 | TRBJ2-5 | TRBV28 | CASSFGPQTGKVGQETQYF
TRBD1 | TRBJ1-5 | TRBV7-2 | CASSLDGQGGNQPQHF
NA | TRBJ2-3 | TRBV11-1 | CASSLGGAGSDTQYF
NA | TRBJ1-2 | TRBV7-3 | CASSSPSQGQGGYTF
NA | TRBJ2-7 | TRBV6-5 | CASSYEGGGPYEQYF
NA | TRBJ2-3 | TRBV5-8 | CASSLGASGTDTQYF
NA | TRBJ2-3 | TRBV28 | CASSHPIEGRYF
TRBD2 | TRBJ2-3 | TRBV11-3 | CASSQGSSGSTDTQYF
NA | TRBJ1-2 | TRBV6-5 | CASPGQNYGYTF
TRBD1 | TRBJ2-6 | TRBV6-6 | CASSYSGQGIVLTF
NA | TRBJ2-7 | TRBV12-3/TRBV12-4 | CASSLNRRYEQYF
NA | TRBJ2-1 | TRBV3-1/TRBV3-2 | CASSQLAHEQFF
NA | TRBJ1-2 | TRBV21-1 | CASSKDEGARGYTF
NA | TRBJ2-1 | TRBV18 | CASSPPVLANYNEQFF
NA | TRBJ1-1 | TRBV6-5 | CASRFGLNTEAFF
TRBD1 | TRBJ1-2 | TRBV15 | CATSREGAPGQGYGYTF
TRBD1 | TRBJ1-6 | TRBV7-6 | CASSFKGGADNSPLHF
NA | TRBJ2-2 | TRBV5-1 | CASGSRGLVTGELFF
NA | TRBJ1-2 | TRBV10-3 | CATTGTSRGYTF
TRBD2 | TRBJ2-3 | TRBV7-3 | CASSLSPSGRASDTQYF
NA | TRBJ1-2 | TRBV25-1 | CASSTGSGYGYTF
TRBD1 | TRBJ2-7 | TRBV2 | CARGQGVNYEQYF
NA | TRBJ2-7 | TRBV5-4 | CASSLDTGSVYEQYF